These 8 T cell receptor beta chains were all obtained from the same sample, sequenced in a study of patients and donors after allogeneic stem cell transplantation (dated by TCRdb to 2019 to 2021). The library was obtained by RT-PCR. This sample was sequenced with a NextSeq 550. In-frame beta chains were kept once TCRdb had trimmed the public reads at Q25 with fastp and called clones with MiXCR. Entries that share a CDR3 protein sequence are merged under the most common genes and DNA. The sample table holds 920,000 or so distinct CDR3 sequences, of which roughly 18% were seen once. The ten largest clonotypes hold 5% to 7.5% of the sample. Sequencing was performed on blood, either unsorted or a sorted T cell fraction (not recorded which). The receptors stem from a human donor who was either an allogeneic HSCT recipient or a stem cell or donor lymphocyte infusion donor (not recorded which). It is not recorded whose cells these are; they may come from a transplant donor.

This clonotype was found a few times. This chain joins TRBV11-1 and TRBJ2-3, with 8 bases aligning to TRBD2. The J segment lost 2 bases and the V segment lost 4 bases, leaving 14 bases of the junction unmatched. Germline CDR1 reads SGHAT; CDR2 reads FQDESV (reference sequence). The CDR3 consists of 18 residues. Written as DNA, the CDR3 is TGTGCCAGCAGCTCCCCCTCCTCAGCGGGGGTTCCCACAGATACGCAGTATTTT. This encodes CASSSPSSAGVPTDTQYF.

The chain employs TRBV5-6 and TRBJ1-4, with a weak D call TRBD1 (5 bases). This CDR3 spans 14 amino acids. Per germline, CDR1 SGHDT and CDR2 YYEEEE. V lost 4 bases and J 4 bases, leaving 11 bases between the germline ends. The CDR3 is CASSHAGGNEKLFF. DNA for the CDR3: TGTGCCAGCAGCCATGCTGGGGGTAATGAAAAACTGTTTTTT.

This clonotype was seen repeatedly, ten times or more. The chain has TRBV6-1 and TRBJ2-2; 9 nucleotides match TRBD1. Germline V gives CDR1 MNHNS, CDR2 SASEGT. CDR3 length: 15 residues. With 6 bases clipped from V and 0 bases from J, the junction kept 2 bases outside the gene matches. CDR3 DNA sequence: TGTGCCAGCAGCCGGGACAGGGCGAACACCGGGGAGCTGTTTTTT. This codes for CASSRDRANTGELFF.

Only a few counts were recorded for this clonotype. The CDR3 region has the DNA TGTGCCATCAGTGAGGGGCATAGCAATCAGCCCCAGCATTTT. Translated, it gives CAISEGHSNQPQHF. V usage is TRBV10-3 and J usage is TRBJ1-5; D is undetermined. Trimming shortened V by 2 bases and J by 0 bases, and 5 bases separated the two germline ends. Germline V gene lookup returns CDR1 ENHRY and CDR2 SYGVKD. This CDR3 spans 14 amino acids.

This clonotype occurred a few times. The chain links TRBV20-1 to TRBJ2-7, with a possible D match to TRBD2 (6 bases). Trimming removed 5 bases at V and 4 bases at J, with 18 bases between. CDR1 DFQATT and CDR2 SNEGSKA come from the germline V gene (reference sequence). The CDR3 has 14 amino acids. CDR3 nucleotide sequence: TGCAGTGCTGAGAGAGGCGGGACCGTGTACGAGCAGTACTTC. Translated: CSAERGGTVYEQYF.

The chain carries TRBV7-9 and TRBJ1-1; no clear D gene. Germline CDR1 and CDR2: SEHNR and FQNEAQ (reference sequence). Trimming pared 6 bases from V and 6 bases from J, leaving 11 bases between. This CDR3 region has 12 residues. The CDR3 bases are TGTGCCAGCAGGCAAGCCGCAGCTGAAGCTTTCTTT. Translating it yields CASRQAAAEAFF.

This clonotype was detected only a few times. The rearrangement joins TRBV6-5 to TRBJ2-7, with 8 bases fitting TRBD1. Germline CDR1 and CDR2: MNHEY and SVGAGI. With 2 bases clipped from V and 4 bases from J, the junction kept 7 bases outside the gene matches. The CDR3 totals 15 residues. The DNA of the CDR3 is TGTGCCAGCAGTTACACAGGACAGGGATTTTACGAGCAGTACTTC. The encoded protein is CASSYTGQGFYEQYF.

In this sample, this clonotype turned up a few times. This chain links TRBV20-1 with TRBJ2-7, with D maybe TRBD1 (5 bases). With 1 base removed from V and 10 bases from J, the gap between germline ends came to 14 bases. The CDR3 is made up of 12 amino acids. CDR1 DFQATT and CDR2 SNEGSKA come from the germline V gene (reference sequence). In nucleotides, the CDR3 is TGCAGTGCTAGAGGTGGTGGGGCAGCCCAGTACTTC. Translation: CSARGGGAAQYF.